The 32 T cell receptor beta chains below all came from one sample that was sequenced in a study of T cell repertoires in cytomegalovirus infection. TCRdb re-derived calls from the reads in MiXCR, one entry per CDR3 protein. The sample has more than 300,000 distinct CDR3 sequences; approximately 35% are singletons. These receptors lack a known antigen. The material was cultured PBMCs, obtained from culture after CMV antigen stimulation. Source of these receptors: a human donor in good health (CMV status not recorded). Some clones in this sample may be carry-over from other donors' samples.

This clonotype was detected many times. CDR3 amino acids: CASSLATGLRGYTF. The DNA for the CDR3 is TGTGCCAGCAGCTTAGCCACAGGGCTTCGCGGCTACACCTTC. The chain couples TRBV7-2 to TRBJ1-2; D may be TRBD1 (6 bases). CDR3 length: 14 residues. V was shortened by 0 bases and J by 8 bases, with 13 bases between the two germline ends. In germline, CDR1 is SGHTA, CDR2 FQGNSA.

The CDR3 loop is CASNGQGARKAFF. In DNA, the CDR3 is TGTGCCAGCAATGGACAGGGGGCTAGGAAAGCTTTCTTT. The gene calls are TRBV28 and TRBJ1-1; 11 bases align to TRBD1. The J segment lost 9 bases and the V segment lost 7 bases, leaving 7 bases of the junction unmatched. Germline loops: CDR1 MDHEN, CDR2 SYDVKM. The CDR3 runs to 13 residues.

The chain employs TRBV5-6 and TRBJ2-2, with D possibly matching TRBD1 (6 bases). Between the trimmed V and J ends, which lost 0 bases and 3 bases, there was a span of 15 bases. The CDR3 has 17 amino acids. CDR1 is SGHDT, CDR2 YYEEEE, per germline. Written as DNA, the CDR3 is TGTGCCAGCAGCTTGGAGATGGACAGATGGGACACCGGGGAGCTGTTTTTT. Protein product: CASSLEMDRWDTGELFF.

This clonotype was picked up many times. CDR3 sequence (DNA): TGTGCCAGCAGCCTACCGGGGACAGGGGAAGAGACCCAGTACTTC. Translated: CASSLPGTGEETQYF. The V call is TRBV28, the J call TRBJ2-5, with 10 nucleotides matching TRBD1. Germline values: CDR1 MDHEN, CDR2 SYDVKM. There are 15 residues in the CDR3. V was pared by 6 bases and J by 3 bases, with 7 bases of the junction left unmatched.

The J gene is TRBJ2-7, the V gene TRBV27, with TRBD2 matching 11 bases. The J segment lost 3 bases and the V segment lost 5 bases, leaving 12 bases of the junction unmatched. CDR1 is MNHEY, CDR2 SMNVEV, per germline (reference sequence). The CDR3 extends over 17 amino acids. The CDR3 coding sequence is TGTGCCAGCAGTCCTGGCGCTAGCGGGAGGTCAATCTACGAGCAGTACTTC. The encoded protein is CASSPGASGRSIYEQYF.

This clonotype was seen repeatedly, ten times or more. This sequence joins TRBV7-2 and TRBJ2-1, with 8 bases that match TRBD2. V gave up 2 bases and J gave up 0 bases; unmatched junction bases: 6. The CDR3 covers 17 residues. Looked up from germline, CDR1 is SGHTA and CDR2 is FQGNSA. CDR3 amino acids: CASSLYVSGASYNEQFF. The DNA for the CDR3 is TGTGCCAGCAGCTTATATGTTAGCGGGGCCTCCTACAATGAGCAGTTCTTC.

This clonotype has only a few counts. The chain uses TRBV24-1 and TRBJ2-1; D unclear. CDR3 length: 15 residues. CDR1 and CDR2 (germline): KGHDR, SFDVKD. V gave up 3 bases and J gave up 0 bases, with 8 bases separating them. Here the CDR3 DNA reads TGTGCCACCAGTGATGGGATCTCCTCCTACAATGAGCAGTTCTTC. Protein sequence: CATSDGISSYNEQFF.

This clonotype occurred many times. CDR3 amino acids: CASSLAWGVSQPQHF. The CDR3 coding sequence is TGTGCCAGCAGCTTAGCGTGGGGTGTCTCCCAGCCCCAGCATTTT. The chain couples TRBV7-8 to TRBJ1-5; D call uncertain. The germline V and J ends were trimmed by 0 bases and 7 bases, with 13 bases remaining between them. The CDR3 is 15 residues long. CDR1 SGHVS and CDR2 FQNEAQ come from the germline V gene.

To note about this clonotype: Sequence at one end of the junction differs from germline and may be a read error. The chain joins TRBV7-6 to TRBJ2-3; D unclear. The CDR3 runs 13 residues. Germline values: CDR1 SGHVS, CDR2 FNYEAQ. The CDR3 reads CASSIAPADTQYF. CDR3 coding DNA: TGTGCCAGCAGCATAGCACCAGCAGATACGCAGTATTTT.

The genes are TRBV12-3 or TRBV12-4 and TRBJ2-1; D is unresolved. The CDR3 is 15 amino acids. Trimming left V 5 bases short and J 7 bases short, with 18 bases between. CDR3 amino acids: CASSRAAAIVNEQFF. CDR3 nucleotides: TGTGCCAGCAGTCGGGCGGCGGCGATCGTGAATGAGCAGTTCTTC.

This sequence joins TRBV4-3 and TRBJ1-1; no reliable D call. V lost 0 bases and J 4 bases, leaving 18 bases between the germline ends. Germline-derived CDR1 and CDR2 are LGHNA and YSLEER. This CDR3 is built from 17 residues. DNA for the CDR3: TGCGCCAGCAGCCAAGAATCGGGGATGGGAGGGAGCACTGAAGCTTTCTTT. Amino acid sequence: CASSQESGMGGSTEAFF.

This chain connects TRBV6-2 or TRBV6-3 to TRBJ2-7; 7 nucleotides agree with TRBD2. Trimming took 5 bases from V and 3 from J; bases not matched to a gene: 7. CDR3 size: 14 residues. Germline V CDR1 and CDR2: MNHEY, SVGEGT. CDR3 amino acids: CASSPKRDYYEQYF. CDR3 coding DNA: TGTGCCAGCAGTCCAAAGCGGGATTACTACGAGCAGTACTTC.

The genes are TRBV4-1 and TRBJ2-1; TRBD2 agrees at 7 bases. Germline trimming cut 8 bases from V and 4 bases from J; bases unmatched to any gene: 8. CDR3 length equals 14 residues. Germline V gene sequence: CDR1 MGHRA, CDR2 YSYEKL. As DNA, the CDR3 is TGCGCCAGCCGAGGAGGGAGGGAATACAATGAGCAGTTCTTC. This codes for CASRGGREYNEQFF.

This chain uses TRBV11-2 with TRBJ1-4, with a weak D call TRBD1 (5 bases). V was pared by 5 bases and J by 0 bases, with 13 bases between. The germline V gene has CDR1 SGHAT and CDR2 FQNNGV. The CDR3 runs 16 residues. This CDR3 is CASSPGGSATNEKLFF. CDR3 coding DNA: TGTGCCAGCAGCCCCGGGGGGAGCGCAACTAATGAAAAACTGTTTTTT.

This clonotype was found a few times. The chain carries TRBV18 and TRBJ1-1; TRBD1 is a possible D gene (6 bases). V lost 6 bases to trimming and J lost 6 bases, with 17 bases between them. The CDR3 contains 14 residues. Germline V CDR1 and CDR2: KGHSH, LQKENI. CDR3 coding DNA: TGTGCCAGCTCTCGATACAGGGAGGTGGCTGAAGCTTTCTTT. Its protein product is CASSRYREVAEAFF.

The chain is built from TRBV7-3 and TRBJ2-1; 10 nucleotides line up with TRBD2. Germline-derived CDR1 and CDR2 are SGHTA and FQGTGA. J was trimmed by 8 bases and V by 5 bases; bases with no gene match: 15. CDR3 length equals 17 residues. CDR3 sequence reads: CASSQKKEREGPDEQFF. Written as DNA, the CDR3 is TGTGCCAGCAGCCAAAAGAAGGAGCGGGAGGGCCCCGATGAGCAGTTCTTC.

The V and J genes are TRBV28 and TRBJ2-2, with D unclear. Trimming removed 6 bases from V and 7 bases from J, with 9 bases in between. Germline CDR1 is MDHEN and CDR2 is SYDVKM. The CDR3 covers 12 residues. CDR3 amino acids: CASSPSIGELFF. The CDR3 DNA follows: TGTGCCAGCAGCCCCTCCATCGGGGAGCTGTTTTTT.

V usage is TRBV6-1 and J usage is TRBJ2-7, with 7 bases matching TRBD2. Germline V gene data show CDR1 as MNHNS and CDR2 as SASEGT. J lost 2 bases, V lost 7 bases, and 8 bases had no gene match. This CDR3 comprises 14 residues. CDR3 nucleotide sequence: TGTGCCAGCAAGCCTAGCGGTCCCCCCTACGAGCAGTACTTC. This encodes CASKPSGPPYEQYF.

This clonotype was counted ten times or more. The rearrangement joins TRBV7-2 to TRBJ2-1; 7 bases are a match to TRBD2. The CDR3 consists of 15 residues. Germline V gives CDR1 SGHTA, CDR2 FQGNSA. V shed 5 bases, J shed 2 bases, and the junction held 6 bases outside the gene matches. The CDR3, as DNA: TGTGCCAGCAGCATGCGGGAGTTGGCCTACAATGAGCAGTTCTTC. Protein sequence: CASSMRELAYNEQFF.

This CDR3 is CASSPTGQGGQPQHF. CDR3 nucleotide sequence: TGTGCCAGCAGCCCAACAGGACAGGGCGGTCAGCCCCAGCATTTT. This chain joins TRBV7-2 and TRBJ1-5, with 8 bases fitting TRBD1. From germline, CDR1 is SGHTA and CDR2 FQGNSA. The CDR3 length is 15 residues. Unmatched junction bases numbered 9, after V lost 5 bases and J lost 6 bases. The full variable domain, completed using reference TRBV7-2 and TRBJ1-5, is GAGVSQSPSNKVTEKGKDVELRCDPISGHTALYWYRQSLGQGLEFLIYFQGNSAPDKSGLPSDRFSAERTGGSVSTLTIQRTQQEDSAVYLCASSPTGQGGQPQHFGDGTRLSIL.

V is TRBV7-9 and J is TRBJ2-1, with TRBD1 matching 8 bases. With V trimmed by 6 bases and J by 2 bases, 6 bases remained unmatched. Germline loops: CDR1 SEHNR, CDR2 FQNEAQ (reference sequence). This CDR3 comprises 15 residues. For the CDR3, the DNA is TGTGCCAGCAGAGGCGACAGGGGAGCCTACAATGAGCAGTTCTTC. This codes for CASRGDRGAYNEQFF. Supplemented by reference TRBV7-9 and TRBJ2-1, the full variable domain reads DTGVSQNPRHKITKRGQNVTFRCDPISEHNRLYWYRQTLGQGPEFLTYFQNEAQLEKSRLLSDRFSAERPKGSFSTLEIQRTEQGDSAMYLCASRGDRGAYNEQFFGPGTRLTVL.

This clonotype has ten or more counts. The gene calls are TRBV12-3 or TRBV12-4 and TRBJ1-1; perhaps TRBD1 as D (6 bases). The CDR3 runs to 15 residues. V was trimmed by 7 bases and J by 0 bases, leaving 15 bases between them. CDR3 protein: CASTNRDDMNTEAFF. CDR3 sequence (DNA): TGTGCCAGCACCAACAGGGACGATATGAACACTGAAGCTTTCTTT.

This clonotype has only a few counts. The chain joins TRBV12-3 or TRBV12-4 to TRBJ2-3; the match to TRBD2 covers 10 bases. This CDR3 is 17 amino acids long. Germline trimming cut 4 bases from V and 1 base from J; bases unmatched to any gene: 8. DNA of the CDR3: TGTGCCAGCAGTTCCCCCCCCGGGACTAGCGGCACAGATACGCAGTATTTT. Protein: CASSSPPGTSGTDTQYF.

This rearrangement joins TRBV5-6 to TRBJ2-1; 7 nucleotides line up with TRBD1. This CDR3 region has 14 residues. The ends lost 3 bases at V and 2 bases at J; junction bases unmatched: 2. Germline-derived CDR1 and CDR2 are SGHDT and YYEEEE. CDR3 in DNA: TGTGCCAGCAGCTACAGGGGTCCCTACAATGAGCAGTTCTTC. Its translation: CASSYRGPYNEQFF. Supplemented by reference TRBV5-6 and TRBJ2-1, the full variable domain reads DAGVTQSPTHLIKTRGQQVTLRCSPKSGHDTVSWYQQALGQGPQFIFQYYEEEERQRGNFPDRFSGHQFPNYSSELNVNALLLGDSALYLCASSYRGPYNEQFFGPGTRLTVL.

V and J are TRBV7-2 and TRBJ2-5; D possibly corresponds to TRBD1 (6 bases). This CDR3 has 14 amino acids. Looked up from germline, CDR1 is SGHTA and CDR2 is FQGNSA. V shed 2 bases and J shed 9 bases, with 16 bases lying between them. The CDR3 here is CASSLMDSGVAQYF. As DNA, the CDR3 is TGTGCCAGCAGCTTAATGGACTCAGGGGTCGCCCAGTACTTC.

The chain combines TRBV7-8 with TRBJ1-1, with TRBD1 as a possible D gene (5 bases). The germline V gene encodes CDR1 SGHVS and CDR2 FQNEAQ. The CDR3 runs to 13 residues. V was shortened by 5 bases and J by 8 bases, with 15 bases between the two germline ends. CDR3 in DNA: TGTGCCAGCAGCCGCATAACAGGAGGCGAAGCTTTCTTT. Amino acid sequence: CASSRITGGEAFF.

There are many counts of this clonotype. V usage is TRBV7-2 and J usage is TRBJ1-4, with a weak D call TRBD1 (6 bases). Germline assignment: CDR1 SGHTA and CDR2 FQGNSA. The CDR3 has 14 residues. V gave up 4 bases and J gave up 8 bases, with 14 bases separating them. CDR3 coding DNA: TGTGCCAGCAGCTCCTGGACAGAAAGGGAAAAACTGTTTTTT. Amino acid sequence: CASSSWTEREKLFF.

This clonotype was detected a few times. The J gene is TRBJ2-7, the V gene TRBV11-2; the D gene is possibly TRBD1 (8 bases). Per the germline V gene, CDR1 is SGHAT and CDR2 is FQNNGV. V was trimmed by 2 bases and J by 7 bases, leaving 18 bases between them. This CDR3 is built from 15 residues. CDR3 DNA: TGTGCCAGCAGCTTAACAGGGGGGGGGGGTCAGGAGCAGTACGTC. Its translation: CASSLTGGGGQEQYV.

In this sample, this clonotype turned up a few times. V usage is TRBV7-2 and J usage is TRBJ1-1; D is unclear. CDR1 and CDR2 from the germline V gene are SGHTA and FQGNSA. V was pared by 3 bases and J by 5 bases, with 13 bases between. The CDR3 loop spans 14 amino acids. Written as DNA, the CDR3 is TGTGCCAGCAGCTTGACCGGGATACAAACTGAAGCTTTCTTT. It codes for CASSLTGIQTEAFF.

This clonotype occurred a few times. J is TRBJ2-7 and V is TRBV6-2 or TRBV6-3; 7 bases are a match to TRBD2. CDR1 and CDR2 (germline): MNHEY, SVGEGT. CDR3 length: 13 residues. The junction had 6 bases not matched to a gene; V was cut back by 8 bases and J by 2 bases. The CDR3 sequence is CASAGRETYEQYF. CDR3 DNA sequence: TGTGCCAGCGCCGGGCGGGAGACCTACGAGCAGTACTTC.

The chain joins TRBV14 to TRBJ2-3; D is perhaps TRBD2 (5 bases). The CDR3 spans 15 residues. The V end was cut by 0 bases, the J end by 3 bases, with 10 bases between. Germline CDR1 SGHDN, CDR2 FVKESK. The CDR3 here is CASSQDRIATDTQYF. CDR3 coding DNA: TGTGCCAGCAGCCAAGACCGGATAGCGACAGATACGCAGTATTTT.

This clonotype was seen only a few times. Here the CDR3 DNA reads TGTGCCAGCAGCTTAACTAGCGGGACCCTAAATGAGCAGTTCTTC. Its protein is CASSLTSGTLNEQFF. This chain connects TRBV7-9 to TRBJ2-1; 10 bases match TRBD2. Looked up from germline, CDR1 is SEHNR and CDR2 is FQNEAQ (reference sequence). This CDR3 contains 15 residues. Germline trimming cut 2 bases from V and 7 bases from J; bases unmatched to any gene: 5.